This TCR beta chain was identified during a study of cytomegalovirus exposure and HLA in healthy donors (dated by TCRdb to 2016 to 2017). The study in broad terms: In an earlier analysis of approximately 500 of the donors, 250 to 300 Gb of sequence data and approximately 100 million unique TCR beta sequences from about 180 million T cells were reported. HLA typing included class I and class II loci at four-digit resolution. On average, about 240,000 unique TCR beta nucleotide sequences were sequenced per donor among 398 genotyped donors of the cohort, with roughly 18% of those sequences being non-productive. In a later genetic analysis, genome-wide SNP genotypes for about 65% of the roughly 700 donors were used, and that subset was treated as a discovery cohort. Donor age, sex, ethnicity and CMV serostatus were collected together with the repertoire data. Along with the roughly 700-subject first cohort, a separate validation cohort of around 110 different subjects was used. In a later analysis, previously published TCR beta repertoires from several hundred donors were re-analyzed and high-resolution HLA genotyping was added so that TCR occurrence patterns could be studied. The T cell repertoires of 670 or so subjects were profiled by immunosequencing and related to cytomegalovirus serostatus. The genetic ancestry cluster associated with self-reported Caucasian donors included roughly 84% of the 350 to 500 genotyped donors. An early release covering 550 to 700 HLA-typed donors comprised approximately 290 gigabases of sequencing data and about 90 million unique TCR sequences. The study was designed to test whether signatures of past pathogen exposure could be identified by cataloging public T cell receptors. To decide whether each TCR beta V gene segment behaved as functional or pseudogenic, an earlier analysis of approximately 590 of the donors relied on high-throughput TCR beta sequencing. Typing coverage differed by locus: A, B, C, DRB1 and DQB1 were typed in roughly 629-630 donors, DQA1 in 522, DPA1 in 606, and DPB1 in just under 490. All discovery cohort repertoires had been generated using a single sequencing platform. Rather than using new phenotypic data, the later analysis identified candidate immune exposures from TCR beta sequences and from how often those sequences occurred across donors. About 5 DR-DQ haplotypes were handled as single units for association and clustering, since linkage in the cohort was strong. The study combined high-throughput TCR immunosequencing, statistical association of individual TCRs with disease status, and machine learning to predict cytomegalovirus infection status.

The library was prepared using the immunoSEQ multiplex PCR assay. The multiplex PCR relied on a mix of 60 forward primers for TCR Vbeta segments and 13 reverse primers for TCR Jbeta segments. A multiplex PCR assay on genomic DNA amplified the CDR3 region of rearranged TCR beta genes. The amplified TCR beta libraries were sequenced on the Illumina HiSeq System as 87-base-pair reads. In the source study's methods: Across the 640 or so repertoires, a later analysis counted about 81 million unique TCR beta chains, around 11 million of which were shared by at least two donors. To remove PCR and sequencing errors, raw reads were error-corrected and collapsed into unique sequences using a nearest-neighbor algorithm that merged closely related sequences. CDR3 sequences were aligned to IMGT reference sequences to assign V, D and J gene segments. Each retained sequence needed at least a six-nucleotide match to both a V gene segment and a J gene segment. Rearrangements were called productive when the CDR3 lacked stop codons and stayed in frame with V and J; all others were non-productive. Following IMGT convention, CDR3 was defined as the stretch from the second conserved V-encoded cysteine up to the conserved J-encoded phenylalanine. The earlier analysis of approximately 500 of the donors excluded sequences that lacked an unambiguous match to a single V gene segment. An earlier analysis of under 750 of the donors called V segments functional above 56.7% productive rearrangements and segregating when the between-donor standard deviation exceeded 5%. A statistical classification framework was developed to diagnose cytomegalovirus status using the catalog of TCR beta chain sequences. In a later analysis, V and J genes were assigned by comparing TCR nucleotide sequences against IMGT/GENE-DB human TR gene sequences. The TCRdist pipeline was used in a later analysis to assign CDR3 sequences and most-parsimonious VDJ recombination scenarios. A later analysis defined each TCR beta chain by its CDR3 amino acid sequence plus V-gene family, and excluded reads lacking a unique V-gene family. As a way to deal with suspected cross-contamination and a sequencing artifact, a later analysis dropped roughly 620 nucleotide sequences that were highly shared and had low generation probability. In a later analysis, a clonal expansion index for each public chain was calculated from normalized within-repertoire ranks of inferred template counts. In a later analysis, generation probabilities were computed with a VDJ recombination model fitted to out-of-frame rearrangements, and the resulting probabilities were checked against IGoR. Hypergeometric tests were used in a later analysis to score TCR-TCR, TCR-HLA and TCR-CMV co-occurrence, with a repertoire-size bias correction applied to the TCR pairs. To estimate false discovery rates, a later analysis permuted the HLA or CMV assignments 20 times. A later analysis grouped co-occurring TCRs with DBSCAN, adding TCRdist sequence similarity when clustering within HLA-allele-positive subsets. For co-occurrence clustering, repertoires with fewer than 30,000 or more than 120,000 public chains were excluded, along with roughly 5 repertoires with anomalous nucleotide sharing. As stored in TCRdb, this immuneACCESS dataset retains in-frame rearrangements with V and J assigned. A fraction of the clones does not appear; measured against another copy, unresolved V genes explain less than half of the discrepancy, and the remainder lacks a known reason. V and J calls and clone size follow that table, whereas D and trimming were derived from the DNA. This sample's records show roughly 190,000 clones. The ten top clones hold about 0.81% of the sample.

General study outcomes and caveats: A further reported finding was that TCR beta sequences accurately predicted the HLA-A and HLA-B alleles for most subjects in the first cohort. For the cohort, immune exposure information was limited to CMV serostatus. A cluster of highly shared sequence variants was judged likely to represent a technical artifact of the sequencing pipeline. The presence/absence analyses assumed that sequencing depth was roughly uniform across donors, and that assumption may not be true. Only TCR beta chains were sequenced in this cohort, and the absence of alpha or paired-chain data limited detectable features. Because the 87-base-pair reads could not distinguish some IMGT-functional V segments, including TRBV6-2 and TRBV6-3, those segments were excluded. According to a later analysis, TCR association rates differed among HLA loci, with DRB1 alleles showing the most associated TCRs and HLA-C alleles showing the fewest. Because counts were too low, about 18 rarely observed V segments, including chromosome 9 orphons, were excluded from the earlier analysis of some 540 of the donors. A later genetic analysis associated a missense DCLRE1C variant with V-gene and J-gene trimming of TCR beta chains, and an independent cohort replicated the association. Linkage disequilibrium might explain the correlated functional status among segregating V segments, but an unknown experimental factor could not be ruled out. In the study, about 150 TCR beta chains were listed as associated with cytomegalovirus. According to the authors, the approach could potentially be generalized to other disease states and immunological phenotypes. According to a later genetic analysis, donors in an Asian-associated ancestry cluster had fewer N-insertions in productive TCRs than the roughly 700-donor mean. In both the original and validation cohorts, the classifier was reported to diagnose cytomegalovirus status with high specificity and sensitivity. Because HLA typing was missing for some donors at each locus, association tests included only the typed subset. Compared with equally common non-associated chains, HLA-associated TCR beta chains in a later analysis were more clonally expanded and had lower generation probabilities. Several of the top co-occurrence clusters appeared to be linked to parvovirus B19, influenza, CMV and Epstein-Barr virus, according to a later analysis. According to a later analysis, most CMV-associated TCR beta chains appeared to be HLA-restricted, and the HLA associations seemed to be driven largely by CMV exposure. Strong co-occurrence of HLA alleles, especially DR and DQ, made assigning TCR associations to individual alleles difficult. Specific HLA alleles were associated with more than 15,000 TCR beta sequences at a false discovery rate of 0.05 in a later analysis. While some public TCRs were present in many individuals, most TCR sequences turned up only very rarely across donors. In vitro tests confirmed that a few of the cytomegalovirus-associated TCR beta chains recognize cytomegalovirus antigens. An earlier analysis of some 590 of the donors showed that most TCR beta V segments appeared in productive rearrangements either about 90% or about 30% of the time, which broadly matched IMGT annotations.

The cohort comprised under 700 healthy bone marrow donors. Cohort members were all nominally healthy when sampled, although unrecorded immune exposures were likely present. The donor was CMV seropositive and belonged to the group of more than 250 seropositive cohort members. A peripheral blood sample was collected from each donor, and TCR beta sequencing was performed on peripheral blood mononuclear cells. Genomic DNA extraction from the blood cell samples was performed with the Qiagen DNeasy Blood Extraction Kit. As regards this clone: Its antigen remains undetermined.

From the cysteine up to the phenylalanine, the CDR3 has a length of 15 residues. This entry keeps only the CDR3 DNA: 45 bases, framed from base 1. In the germline V gene, CDR1 corresponds to KGHSH and CDR2 to LQKENI. Trimming takes 3 bases off V and 0 bases off J; junction bases not matched to a gene: 2. Sequenced material: PBMCs. Recombination linked TRBV18 to TRBJ1-5; TRBD1 matches 7 bases in the middle. The source is a young woman in good health and CMV-seropositive. The nucleotide sequence is TGTGCCAGCTCACCGACAGGGAATAGCAATCAGCCCCAGCATTTT. This codes for CASSPTGNSNQPQHF. When the CDR3 is completed using the reference TRBV18 and TRBJ1-5 genes on either side, the full variable domain is NAGVMQNPRHLVRRRGQEARLRCSPMKGHSHVYWYRQLPEEGLKFMVYLQKENIIDESGMPKERFSAEFPKEGPSILRIQQVVRGDSAAYFCASSPTGNSNQPQHFGDGTRLSIL.